The present TCR beta chain was sequenced within a study of TIL therapy for anti-PD-1-resistant metastatic lung cancer. Study information: By whole-exome sequencing, median non-synonymous tumor mutation burden was roughly 1.4 mutations per megabase.

This clone was detected only a few times. This was the immunoSEQ v3 assay. The data were produced by immunoSEQ multiplex PCR, yet TCRdb's version contains in-frame clones alone and is incomplete. The table has approximately 9,400 clones, around 54% seen once. The V end lost 9 bases, the J end lost 6 bases, and 15 bases lay between the germline ends. The CDR3 sequence is 13 residues long. CDR1 is MNHNS, CDR2 SASEGT, per germline. Time point indicated: pre-treatment sample, taken before nivolumab and TIL therapy. Pleural nodules or supraclavicular lymph nodes made up most of the excised metastases sampled.

This TCR was sampled from a person aged 25-85 years with non-small cell lung cancer. V is TRBV6-1 and J is TRBJ1-5; maybe TRBD1 (6 bases). The material was tumor tissue, obtained at baseline. Here the CDR3 DNA reads TGTGCCAGTCTACAGGGCGAGTTTCAGCCCCAGCATTTT. It translates to CASLQGEFQPQHF.